What follows are 23 T cell receptor beta chains derived from one specimen sequenced in a study of CD4 T cells in relation to SARS-CoV-2 and coronaviruses. Clones were sequenced by immunoSEQ multiplex PCR, and TCRdb holds only the in-frame ones, with some missing. The sample yields approximately 20,000 clones, 70% to 80% seen once. Antigens for these TCRs are unknown. Before the COVID-19 pandemic, during about 2011-2019, CD4+ T cells were taken from unexposed donors. CD4+ T cells were isolated from the cells after around 11 days of culture. Sequenced: CD4+ T cells from PBMCs, cultured in vitro. The receptors were gathered from a human donor in good health.

The chain joins TRBV19 to TRBJ1-5; TRBD1 aligns across 12 bases. Per the germline V gene, CDR1 is LNHDA and CDR2 is SQIVND (reference sequence). There are 14 residues in the CDR3. V lost 8 bases and J lost 6; bases outside the gene matches: 5. CDR3 DNA: TGTGCCAGTTCCGGGACAGGGGGCGGTCAGCCCCAGCATTTT. Translating gives CASSGTGGGQPQHF. Together with reference TRBV19 and TRBJ1-5, the CDR3 gives the full variable domain: DGGITQSPKYLFRKEGQNVTLSCEQNLNHDAMYWYRQDPGQGLRLIYYSQIVNDFQKGDIAEGYSVSREKKESFPLTVTSAQKNPTAFYLCASSGTGGGQPQHFGDGTRLSIL.

The rearrangement joins TRBV6-1 to TRBJ2-7; D possibly corresponds to TRBD2 (5 bases). CDR1 and CDR2 (germline): MNHNS, SASEGT. CDR3 length: 14 amino acids. V was clipped by 1 base and J by 7 bases, with 14 bases between them. The CDR3 DNA sequence: TGTGCCAGCAGTGAAGTCGAGGGTTTGTGGGAGCAGTACTTC. Amino acids: CASSEVEGLWEQYF.

The V gene is TRBV6-1, the J gene TRBJ1-2, with D maybe TRBD1 (6 bases). The length of the CDR3 is 14 residues. Germline lookup yields CDR1 MNHNS and CDR2 SASEGT. Trimming stripped 0 bases from V and 6 bases from J, with 11 bases between. The CDR3 loop reads CASSEAPRGDGYTF. Written as DNA, the CDR3 is TGTGCCAGCAGTGAAGCACCCAGGGGAGATGGCTACACCTTC.

V usage is TRBV19 and J usage is TRBJ1-4, with TRBD1 matching 7 bases. The germline V gene has CDR1 LNHDA and CDR2 SQIVND (reference sequence). The length of the CDR3 is 15 residues. J gave up 8 bases and V 8 bases, and 14 bases lay outside the gene matches. CDR3 amino acids: CASRPTGVLGEKLFF. CDR3 coding DNA: TGTGCCAGTCGTCCCACAGGGGTATTAGGGGAAAAACTGTTTTTT.

The gene calls are TRBV7-9 and TRBJ1-2; D possibly corresponds to TRBD1 (6 bases). This CDR3 has 13 residues. Trimming took off 6 bases at V and 8 bases at J, with 16 bases between the two ends. Germline V lookup: CDR1 SEHNR, CDR2 FQNEAQ (reference sequence). Written as DNA, the CDR3 is TGTGCCAGCAGGGGACACCCCGAGGAAGGCTACACCTTC. The encoded protein is CASRGHPEEGYTF.

The V and J genes are TRBV7-3 and TRBJ2-5, with 8 bases aligning to TRBD2. CDR1 SGHTA and CDR2 FQGTGA come from the germline V gene. The CDR3 totals 15 residues. The CDR3 is CASGPAGVDQETQYF. Written as DNA, the CDR3 is TGTGCAAGCGGTCCAGCGGGAGTAGATCAAGAGACCCAGTACTTC.

This clone was observed a handful of times. The chain has TRBV19 and TRBJ2-3; 11 bases agree with TRBD2. Germline lookup yields CDR1 LNHDA and CDR2 SQIVND (reference sequence). The ends lost 1 base at V and 2 bases at J; junction bases unmatched: 2. CDR3 length: 16 amino acids. CDR3 bases: TGTGCCAGTAGTATAGTGACTAGCGGGAACACAGATACGCAGTATTTT. Translating gives CASSIVTSGNTDTQYF. The full variable domain, with the rest looked up from reference TRBV19 and TRBJ2-3, is DGGITQSPKYLFRKEGQNVTLSCEQNLNHDAMYWYRQDPGQGLRLIYYSQIVNDFQKGDIAEGYSVSREKKESFPLTVTSAQKNPTAFYLCASSIVTSGNTDTQYFGPGTRLTVL.

CDR3 sequence: CATSDSGGVDTQYF. CDR3 nucleotides: TGTGCCACCAGTGATAGCGGGGGGGTAGATACGCAGTATTTT. The chain has TRBV24-1 and TRBJ2-3; TRBD2 agrees at 10 bases. The CDR3 runs 14 residues. Germline CDR1 reads KGHDR; CDR2 reads SFDVKD. V dropped 3 bases and J dropped 5; count of bases not matched to a gene: 1.

The CDR3 here is CASSASRTGSSRAEAFF. CDR3 sequence (DNA): TGTGCCAGCAGCGCTAGCCGGACAGGGTCTAGTAGGGCTGAAGCTTTCTTT. This rearrangement joins TRBV11-2 to TRBJ1-1, with 8 positions matching TRBD1. Germline V CDR1 and CDR2: SGHAT, FQNNGV. V dropped 5 bases and J dropped 6; count of bases not matched to a gene: 17. The CDR3 is 17 residues long.

The CDR3 coding sequence is TGTGCCAGCAGCTTAGTCTTTCCCCTGGGACTGCAATTCACAGATACGCAGTATTTT. It yields the protein CASSLVFPLGLQFTDTQYF. The chain is built from TRBV7-8 and TRBJ2-3; D is possibly TRBD2 (6 bases). The germline V and J ends were trimmed by 1 base and 2 bases, with 22 bases remaining between them. Germline CDR1 and CDR2: SGHVS and FQNEAQ. This CDR3 contains 19 residues. The whole variable domain, remainder taken from reference TRBV7-8 and TRBJ2-3, is GAGVSQSPRYKVAKRGQDVALRCDPISGHVSLFWYQQALGQGPEFLTYFQNEAQLDKSGLPSDRFFAERPEGSVSTLKIQRTQQEDSAVYLCASSLVFPLGLQFTDTQYFGPGTRLTVL.

There are a few counts of this clone. V and J are TRBV5-1 and TRBJ2-7; D ambiguous. Trimming removed 0 bases at V and 7 bases at J, with 11 bases between. CDR1 and CDR2 from the germline V gene are SGHRS and YFSETQ. The CDR3 is made up of 13 amino acids. CDR3 loop: CASSLAALEEQYF. In DNA form, the CDR3 reads TGCGCCAGCAGCTTGGCCGCGCTGGAAGAGCAGTACTTC.

The chain has TRBV9 and TRBJ2-5; 9 bases fit TRBD2. The germline gives CDR1 SGDLS, CDR2 YYNGEE. V was clipped by 0 bases and J by 1 base; unmatched bases: 4. CDR3 size: 16 residues. CDR3 DNA: TGTGCCAGCAGCGTAGCTCCAGCGGGGGGCCAAGAGACCCAGTACTTC. This gives the protein CASSVAPAGGQETQYF.

J is TRBJ1-4 and V is TRBV9; D remains unclear. The germline V and J ends were trimmed by 0 bases and 2 bases, with 8 bases remaining between them. There are 15 residues in the CDR3. Germline V gene sequence: CDR1 SGDLS, CDR2 YYNGEE. The CDR3 DNA reads as TGTGCCAGCAGCGTAGTCCCGGGTACTAATGAAAAACTGTTTTTT. The encoded protein is CASSVVPGTNEKLFF.

The V gene is TRBV10-3, the J gene TRBJ1-1, with 7 positions matching TRBD1. The CDR3 is 15 residues long. CDR1 ENHRY and CDR2 SYGVKD come from the germline V gene. The ends lost 0 bases at V and 3 bases at J; junction bases unmatched: 4. In nucleotides, the CDR3 is TGTGCCATCAGTGAGTCTCAGGGGGGATACACTGAAGCTTTCTTT. This codes for CAISESQGGYTEAFF.

V usage is TRBV4-3 and J usage is TRBJ2-3; D ambiguous. Germline-derived CDR1 and CDR2 are LGHNA and YSLEER. V shed 0 bases and J shed 1 base, with 5 bases lying between them. This CDR3 has 14 residues. DNA for the CDR3: TGCGCCAGCAGCCAAGACTACGGCACAGATACGCAGTATTTT. Its translation is CASSQDYGTDTQYF.

The V and J genes are TRBV18 and TRBJ2-1; 7 bases are a match to TRBD1. The CDR3 totals 14 residues. Germline V gives CDR1 KGHSH, CDR2 LQKENI. J gave up 7 bases and V 5 bases, and 8 bases lay outside the gene matches. In nucleotides, the CDR3 is TGTGCCAGCTCAAGCAAGGACAGGACTAATGAGCAGTTCTTC. Its translation: CASSSKDRTNEQFF.

The chain combines TRBV11-2 with TRBJ2-2; D unclear. The CDR3 contains 14 residues. Germline-derived CDR1 and CDR2 are SGHAT and FQNNGV. The V end was cut by 3 bases, the J end by 0 bases, with 5 bases between. CDR3 sequence reads: CASSFRTNTGELFF. CDR3 nucleotides: TGTGCCAGCAGCTTCCGGACGAACACCGGGGAGCTGTTTTTT.

This clone was detected a few times. This sequence joins TRBV10-3 and TRBJ2-1, with D perhaps being TRBD1 or TRBD2 (6 bases each). Per the germline V gene, CDR1 is ENHRY and CDR2 is SYGVKD. Trimming took 8 bases from V and 10 from J, leaving 21 bases between them. This CDR3 region has 14 residues. CDR3 coding DNA: TGTGCCATCCGAACGGGGGCGTCCTTTGGAGAGCAGTTCTTC. Translation: CAIRTGASFGEQFF.

The CDR3: CASSSAGGRIWGEQFF. CDR3 sequence (DNA): TGTGCCAGCAGTTCAGCGGGGGGGAGGATATGGGGTGAGCAGTTCTTC. The chain has TRBV6-5 and TRBJ2-1; 10 positions match TRBD2. The CDR3 runs 16 residues. CDR1 is MNHEY, CDR2 SVGAGI, per germline. V shed 4 bases and J 9 bases; nucleotides not matched to a gene: 12.

This rearrangement joins TRBV9 to TRBJ2-2; D is perhaps TRBD1 (5 bases). Germline values: CDR1 SGDLS, CDR2 YYNGEE. This CDR3 contains 16 residues. V lost 4 bases, J lost 2 bases, and 15 bases lay in between. CDR3 DNA sequence: TGTGCCAGCAGCCGAGACAGCCCCCTTAACACCGGGGAGCTGTTTTTT. Its protein is CASSRDSPLNTGELFF.

The gene calls are TRBV4-2 and TRBJ2-1; 12 bases agree with TRBD2. The CDR3 is 19 amino acids. Germline assignment: CDR1 LGHNA and CDR2 YNFKEQ. Unmatched junction bases numbered 9, after V lost 3 bases and J lost 0 bases. CDR3 sequence: CASSQAWTSGTGSYNEQFF. The CDR3 bases are TGTGCCAGCAGCCAGGCGTGGACTAGCGGGACTGGCTCCTACAATGAGCAGTTCTTC.

The genes are TRBV5-4 and TRBJ1-2; a weak D match, TRBD1 (5 bases). Germline V gives CDR1 SGHNT, CDR2 YYREEE (reference sequence). V was shortened by 4 bases and J by 7 bases, with 26 bases between the two germline ends. CDR3 length: 17 residues. The CDR3 protein is CASSLSVTADGRGGYTF. Written as DNA, the CDR3 is TGTGCCAGCAGCCTTTCGGTGACAGCCGACGGGAGGGGTGGCTACACCTTC.

CDR3 loop: CASSLFEQGEQYF. For the CDR3, the DNA is TGTGCCAGCAGCTTATTCGAACAGGGGGAGCAGTACTTC. This chain joins TRBV7-8 and TRBJ2-7; 7 nucleotides match TRBD1. The germline CDR1 and CDR2 sequences are SGHVS and FQNEAQ. With V trimmed by 2 bases and J by 7 bases, 5 bases remained unmatched. The CDR3 is 13 residues long.